Shown below are 10 T cell receptor beta chains from a single sample sequenced in a study of OX40 agonist ivuxolimab in advanced cancers. Libraries were prepared by immunoSEQ multiplex PCR; TCRdb keeps only in-frame clonotypes and omits some of them. The sample has about 89,000 clones, 70% to 90% seen once. This material consisted of CD4+ or CD8+ T cells sorted from blood, taken in a trial of the OX40 agonist ivuxolimab. Receptors originate from an adult with an advanced solid tumor such as melanoma, head and neck, liver or kidney cancer.

V gene TRBV9 combines with J gene TRBJ2-7, with a possible D match to TRBD1 (5 bases). Germline CDR1 and CDR2: SGDLS and YYNGEE. Trimming left V 2 bases short and J 2 bases short, with 11 bases between. CDR3 length equals 14 residues. The CDR3 sequence: CASSVGPDTYEQYF. The DNA for the CDR3 is TGTGCCAGCAGCGTGGGGCCCGACACCTACGAGCAGTACTTC.

V gene TRBV5-1 combines with J gene TRBJ1-1; 8 positions agree with TRBD1. Germline V gene data show CDR1 as SGHRS and CDR2 as YFSETQ. The CDR3 length is 15 residues. The V gene end was trimmed by 4 bases and the J gene end by 5 bases; junction bases not matched to a gene: 10. The CDR3 coding sequence is TGCGCCAGCAGCCGGATGGACAGGGAGAGGACTGAAGCTTTCTTT. It codes for CASSRMDRERTEAFF.

The chain combines TRBV9 with TRBJ1-6, with 7 bases lining up with TRBD1. CDR1 is SGDLS and CDR2 is YYNGEE in the germline V gene. Trimming cost V 4 bases and J 6 bases; bases outside gene matches: 10. The CDR3 totals 16 residues. This CDR3 is CASSSPPGTVNSPLHF. CDR3 in DNA: TGTGCCAGCAGCTCCCCCCCCGGGACAGTTAATTCACCCCTCCACTTT.

This chain links TRBV7-9 with TRBJ2-5; 11 bases agree with TRBD2. With 2 bases clipped from V and 5 bases from J, the junction kept 4 bases outside the gene matches. Germline V gene lookup returns CDR1 SEHNR and CDR2 FQNEAQ (reference sequence). CDR3 size: 15 residues. DNA of the CDR3: TGTGCCAGCAGCTTAAGACTAGCGGGGCCCGAGACCCAGTACTTC. This encodes CASSLRLAGPETQYF.

The chain recombines TRBV6-6 with TRBJ1-2, with 8 bases that match TRBD1. The V gene's germline CDR1 is MNHNY and CDR2 SVGAGI (reference sequence). CDR3 size: 13 residues. V gave up 5 bases and J gave up 6 bases; unmatched junction bases: 5. The CDR3 sequence: CASSRQGANGYTF. The CDR3 coding sequence is TGTGCCAGCAGTAGGCAGGGGGCCAATGGCTACACCTTC.

J is TRBJ2-2 and V is TRBV5-6; D remains unclear. There are 13 residues in the CDR3. Germline CDR1 and CDR2: SGHDT and YYEEEE. Trimming pared 4 bases from V and 6 bases from J, leaving 10 bases between. CDR3 sequence reads: CASSRRWAGELFF. The DNA for the CDR3 is TGTGCCAGCAGCCGCAGGTGGGCCGGGGAGCTGTTTTTT.

The V gene is TRBV5-1, the J gene TRBJ1-2, with D maybe TRBD1 (5 bases). V was clipped by 0 bases and J by 4 bases, with 7 bases between them. The length of the CDR3 is 13 residues. CDR1 and CDR2 (germline): SGHRS, YFSETQ. The CDR3 is CASSLDRFYGYTF. DNA for the CDR3: TGCGCCAGCAGCTTGGACAGGTTCTATGGCTACACCTTC.

The rearrangement uses TRBV13 and TRBJ2-7; 9 nucleotides line up with TRBD1. V lost 5 bases and J lost 1; bases outside the gene matches: 9. Germline CDR1 is PRHDT and CDR2 is FYEKMQ (reference sequence). This CDR3 comprises 16 residues. The CDR3 loop is CASSINEDRGSYEQYF. In DNA form, the CDR3 reads TGTGCCAGCAGCATCAACGAGGACAGGGGATCCTACGAGCAGTACTTC.

This clone was seen a handful of times. The chain recombines TRBV6-1 with TRBJ2-7; D gene ambiguous. V was cut by 1 base and J by 4 bases, with 8 bases left in between. The CDR3 has 13 residues. Germline CDR1 and CDR2: MNHNS and SASEGT. DNA for the CDR3: TGTGCCAGCAGTGAAGGGTTCGGGTACGAGCAGTACTTC. This sequence encodes CASSEGFGYEQYF.

The J gene is TRBJ1-6, the V gene TRBV7-2; no firm D call. The CDR3 consists of 14 residues. Germline V gene lookup returns CDR1 SGHTA and CDR2 FQGNSA. The germline V and J ends were trimmed by 1 base and 3 bases, with 4 bases remaining between them. The CDR3 DNA reads TGTGCCAGCAGCTTAGGACACTATAATTCACCCCTCCACTTT. Protein: CASSLGHYNSPLHF.